This T cell receptor (beta chain) is drawn from a study of blood T cell repertoires in COVID-19. Individuals aged about 18 to 100 years were recruited from some 26 US areas. Repertoires were generated with immunoSEQ multiplex PCR, while TCRdb's copy carries only in-frame clones and drops some. The table has approximately 300,000 clones, approximately 91% seen once. The CDR3 length is 18 residues. Sequenced sample: PBMCs or T cells enriched from blood (not recorded which). The rearrangement joins TRBV21-1 to TRBJ1-5; TRBD1 was called by the table and not checked on the DNA. TRBV21-1 is a pseudogene segment. The clonotype was recovered from a man in his fifties or sixties who had recovered from COVID-19. The CDR3 protein is CASSRISWDRGGNQPQHF. The CDR3 nucleotides read TGTGCCAGCAGCAGGATATCTTGGGACAGGGGAGGCAATCAGCCCCAGCATTTT.